The 18 T cell receptor beta chains in this list originate from one sample, sequenced in a study of CD4 and CD8 cells across lung adenocarcinoma regions. TCRdb analysed the PCR reads with MiXCR anew, one entry per CDR3 protein. The top ten clones hold 20% to 30% of a sample with 10,000 to 15,000 distinct CDR3 sequences, around half of them seen once. The sequenced material came from CD8+ T cells from the margin of a lung tumor. The receptors shown here come from a female donor with lung adenocarcinoma. The CD4 and CD8 labels of this study may be unreliable.

This clonotype has just a few counts. The chain carries TRBV7-3 and TRBJ2-1, with 7 bases lining up with TRBD1. V trimming: 2 bases; J trimming: 1 base; junction bases outside the gene matches: 2. Germline values: CDR1 SGHTA, CDR2 FQGTGA. This CDR3 comprises 15 residues. The CDR3 bases are TGTGCCAGCAGCTTAGAGGGGGCTTCCTACAATGAGCAGTTCTTC. Its translation: CASSLEGASYNEQFF.

This clonotype was seen many times. This chain links TRBV6-4 with TRBJ2-3; D may match TRBD1 or TRBD2 (7 bases each). The length of the CDR3 is 15 residues. Germline values: CDR1 MRHNA, CDR2 SNTAGT. Trimming stripped 6 bases from V and 2 bases from J, with 15 bases between. The CDR3 region is CASSSGGGDTDTQYF. CDR3 coding DNA: TGTGCCAGCAGCTCAGGGGGGGGAGACACAGATACGCAGTATTTT.

There are a few counts of this clonotype. The chain is built from TRBV11-2 and TRBJ2-1; no clear D. V gave up 6 bases and J gave up 5 bases, with 8 bases separating them. This CDR3 spans 12 amino acids. The germline V gene has CDR1 SGHAT and CDR2 FQNNGV. The CDR3 region has the DNA TGTGCCAGCAGACGTGAGAACAATGAGCAGTTCTTC. Its protein is CASRRENNEQFF.

Concerning this clonotype itself: The junction shows a germline mismatch at one end, possibly a read error. V is TRBV7-6 and J is TRBJ2-3; D possibly corresponds to TRBD1 (6 bases). Germline CDR1 reads SGHVS; CDR2 reads FNYEAQ. This CDR3 spans 15 amino acids. CDR3 in DNA: TGTGCCAGCAGCACGGGACACCGCAGCAAAAACATTCAGTACTTT. This gives the protein CASSTGHRSKNIQYF. Drawing the rest from reference TRBV7-6 and TRBJ2-3, the complete variable domain is GAGVSQSPRYKVTKRGQDVALRCDPISGHVSLYWYRQALGQGPEFLTYFNYEAQQDKSGLPNDRFSAERPEGSISTLTIQRTEQRDSAMYRCASSTGHRSKNIQYFGPGTRLTVL.

This clonotype was seen only a few times. This sequence joins TRBV27 and TRBJ2-1; 8 bases map to TRBD1. From germline, CDR1 is MNHEY and CDR2 SMNVEV (reference sequence). There are 16 residues in the CDR3. V lost 5 bases to trimming and J lost 8 bases; unmatched junction nucleotides: 14. The DNA for the CDR3 is TGTGCCAGCAGTCAAACCACCTGGACAGGGATCGATGAGCAGTTCTTC. It specifies CASSQTTWTGIDEQFF.

The chain combines TRBV6-5 with TRBJ1-5; D gene ambiguous. Deletions cut 7 bases from V and 3 bases from J, with 10 bases between. CDR3 length: 13 amino acids. In germline, CDR1 is MNHEY, CDR2 SVGAGI. CDR3 amino acids: CASILSFNQPQHF. The CDR3 region has the DNA TGTGCCAGCATTTTGTCCTTCAATCAGCCCCAGCATTTT.

By its share, this clonotype is medium-sized. The chain uses TRBV11-2 and TRBJ2-2; D is unclear. Germline V gene sequence: CDR1 SGHAT, CDR2 FQNNGV. V was pared by 0 bases and J by 0 bases, with 8 bases between. The CDR3 runs to 16 residues. As DNA, the CDR3 is TGTGCCAGCAGCTTAGAGTTAGTCGCGAACACCGGGGAGCTGTTTTTT. Translation gives CASSLELVANTGELFF.

This clonotype was observed a few times. The chain uses TRBV11-2 and TRBJ2-1; no clear D gene. The CDR3 extends over 13 amino acids. Germline V lookup: CDR1 SGHAT, CDR2 FQNNGV. V was cut by 5 bases and J by 4 bases, with 9 bases left in between. CDR3 coding DNA: TGTGCCAGCAGCCAACAAGCTTACAATGAGCAGTTCTTC. This sequence encodes CASSQQAYNEQFF.

This chain links TRBV6-1 with TRBJ1-5; no firm D call. This CDR3 is built from 13 residues. V lost 6 bases, J lost 5 bases, and 11 bases lay in between. CDR1 MNHNS and CDR2 SASEGT come from the germline V gene. The CDR3 DNA sequence: TGTGCCAGCAGCGATGACCGGGATCAGCCCCAGCATTTT. This gives the protein CASSDDRDQPQHF.

The chain couples TRBV24-1 to TRBJ2-5, with 12 bases that match TRBD1. CDR1 and CDR2 (germline): KGHDR, SFDVKD. After removal of 5 bases from V and 5 bases from J, the junction contained 11 bases not matched to a gene. This CDR3 region has 17 residues. CDR3 coding DNA: TGTGCCACCAGTGCCGCCCCGGGACAGGGGGCAGAGGAGACCCAGTACTTC. It yields the protein CATSAAPGQGAEETQYF.

J is TRBJ2-1 and V is TRBV6-5; 8 bases agree with TRBD1. With the DNA end fitting TRBJ2-2 better, the J assignment may be wrong. This CDR3 region has 13 residues. CDR1 and CDR2 (germline): MNHEY, SVGAGI. This CDR3 reads CASSWTGNDELFF. In nucleotides, the CDR3 is TGTGCCAGCAGTTGGACAGGGAACGATGAGCTGTTTTTT.

This clonotype is deemed large. The rearrangement links TRBV6-5 to TRBJ2-1; 8 nucleotides align to TRBD1. Unmatched junction bases numbered 4, after V lost 4 bases and J lost 8 bases. The CDR3 loop spans 13 amino acids. CDR1 is MNHEY, CDR2 SVGAGI, per germline. The CDR3: CASSWTGNDEQFF. The CDR3 DNA is TGTGCCAGCAGTTGGACAGGGAACGATGAGCAGTTCTTC.

The gene calls are TRBV5-1 and TRBJ2-1; the D call may be TRBD1 or TRBD2 (6 bases each). CDR1 is SGHRS and CDR2 is YFSETQ in the germline V gene. The V gene lost 0 bases and the J gene lost 4 bases, with 11 bases spanning the gap. The CDR3 is made up of 15 amino acids. CDR3 nucleotide sequence: TGCGCCAGCAGCTTGGGCGGGACAAGTTACAATGAGCAGTTCTTC. It encodes CASSLGGTSYNEQFF.

This clonotype was observed a few times. One end of the junction fails to match germline, which may point to a read error. The rearrangement uses TRBV6-1 and TRBJ2-1, with D possibly called TRBD1 or TRBD2 (6 bases each). The CDR3 sequence is 14 residues long. Looked up from germline, CDR1 is MNHNS and CDR2 is SASEGT. CDR3 sequence reads: CASSDMGGYNEQYF. The DNA for the CDR3 is TGTGCCAGCAGTGATATGGGGGGCTACAATGAGCAGTATTTC.

Comment on this clonotype: At one boundary the junction diverges from the germline segment, which might be a read error. V is TRBV6-8 and J is TRBJ2-4; D is unclear. Germline values: CDR1 MNHGY, CDR2 SAAAGT. This CDR3 comprises 16 residues. CDR3 region: CASRPTGHPTKNMQYF. DNA for the CDR3: TGTGCCAGCCGCCCTACCGGGCACCCAACCAAAAACATGCAGTACTTC.

V gene TRBV10-3 combines with J gene TRBJ2-2, with D possibly TRBD2 on 6 matching bases. Germline loops: CDR1 ENHRY, CDR2 SYGVKD. V gave up 10 bases and J gave up 16 bases, with 34 bases separating them. The CDR3 extends over 16 amino acids. This chain's CDR3 is CATRPGELANTGTQFF. The CDR3 DNA reads TGTGCCACGAGGCCGGGGGAACTCGCGAACACCGGGACGCAGTTTTTT.

This clonotype has at least ten counts. The genes are TRBV27 and TRBJ1-5; a weak D match, TRBD1 (6 bases). Germline lookup yields CDR1 MNHEY and CDR2 SMNVEV (reference sequence). Trimming removed 6 bases from V and 5 bases from J, with 17 bases in between. This CDR3 comprises 15 residues. CDR3 bases: TGTGCCAGCAGCCGAAGGGGGGTTGTGGATCAGCCCCAGCATTTT. Translated: CASSRRGVVDQPQHF.

The genes are TRBV6-1 and TRBJ2-1; no clear D. The J call is in doubt because the DNA end fits TRBJ2-5 better. Looked up from germline, CDR1 is MNHNS and CDR2 is SASEGT. The CDR3 runs 13 residues. The CDR3 DNA follows: TGTGCCAGCAGTGTTCGACCGCAAGAGACCCAGTACTTC. Its translation is CASSVRPQETQYF.